The 9 T cell receptor beta chains reported below all come from one sample, sequenced in a study of T-cell reconstitution after alpha-beta-depleted transplantation in children. For TCRbeta, the library was prepared with unique molecular identifiers. TCRdb reanalysed the PCR reads using MiXCR and keeps one entry per CDR3 protein. The sample lists fewer than 120,000 distinct CDR3 sequences; 10% were seen once. The material sequenced was PBMCs from the stem cell graft donor, taken from the stem cell graft. All receptors derive from a human donor who donated a stem cell graft to a child with acute lymphoblastic leukemia.

This clonotype was observed many times. The chain employs TRBV6-5 and TRBJ2-7; weak D call: TRBD1 (6 bases). The CDR3 covers 12 residues. Germline CDR1 and CDR2: MNHEY and SVGAGI. CDR3 residues: CGYRVSPYEQYF. CDR3 sequence (DNA): TGTGGCTACAGGGTTTCCCCCTACGAGCAGTACTTC.

This clonotype was found many times. The chain is built from TRBV20-1 and TRBJ1-5; a weak D match, TRBD1 (6 bases). This CDR3 spans 16 amino acids. With 2 bases removed from V and 1 base from J, the gap between germline ends came to 15 bases. Germline CDR1 reads DFQATT; CDR2 reads SNEGSKA (reference sequence). Here the CDR3 DNA reads TGCAGTGCTAGAAATTTCAGGGGAGGCAGCAATCAGCCCCAGCATTTT. This gives the protein CSARNFRGGSNQPQHF.

This clonotype appeared many times. The chain has TRBV10-2 and TRBJ2-5; D is tentatively TRBD1 or TRBD2 (5 bases each). Trimming left V 2 bases short and J 4 bases short, with 23 bases between. The CDR3 length is 18 residues. CDR1 WSHSY and CDR2 SAAADI come from the germline V gene. The CDR3 spells CASSEGRSGTLSGETQYF. The DNA for the CDR3 is TGCGCCAGCAGTGAGGGGCGATCCGGGACCTTAAGCGGAGAGACCCAGTACTTC.

This clonotype has ten or more counts. The chain recombines TRBV9 with TRBJ2-1; D ambiguous. Germline V gene lookup returns CDR1 SGDLS and CDR2 YYNGEE. Trimming stripped 0 bases from V and 5 bases from J, with 6 bases between. The CDR3 contains 13 residues. Here the CDR3 DNA reads TGTGCCAGCAGCGTAGACTACCACAATGAGCAGTTCTTC. This translates into CASSVDYHNEQFF.

This clonotype showed up many times. The V call is TRBV12-3 or TRBV12-4, the J call TRBJ1-2; no clear D gene. Trimming took off 5 bases at V and 4 bases at J, with 11 bases between the two ends. There are 13 residues in the CDR3. CDR3 in amino acids: CASSPGEVYGYTF. CDR3 bases: TGTGCCAGCAGTCCCGGGGAGGTCTATGGCTACACCTTC.

This clonotype was observed a handful of times. The rearrangement links TRBV7-6 to TRBJ2-5; perhaps TRBD2 as D (5 bases). The CDR3 contains 13 residues. V was clipped by 1 base and J by 3 bases, with 6 bases between them. Germline-derived CDR1 and CDR2 are SGHVS and FNYEAQ. DNA of the CDR3: TGTGCCAGCAGCTTAGGAGGGAAAGAGACCCAGTACTTC. Residues: CASSLGGKETQYF.

This clonotype was found many times. The gene calls are TRBV20-1 and TRBJ1-3, with D hard to call. Germline V gene data show CDR1 as DFQATT and CDR2 as SNEGSKA (reference sequence). V was cut by 5 bases and J by 0 bases, with 11 bases left in between. The CDR3 length is 14 residues. The CDR3 DNA is TGCAGTGCTCACACAACGAACTCTGGAAACACCATATATTTT. It is translated as CSAHTTNSGNTIYF.

Ten or more counts support this clonotype. The chain has TRBV4-2 and TRBJ2-7; 8 bases line up with TRBD1. The V and J ends lost 0 bases and 3 bases, in that order; junction bases with no gene match: 10. Germline CDR1 is LGHNA and CDR2 is YNFKEQ. The CDR3 length is 17 residues. CDR3 residues: CASSQEDPGTGRYEQYF. For the CDR3, the DNA is TGTGCCAGCAGCCAAGAAGACCCCGGGACAGGACGCTACGAGCAGTACTTC.

This clonotype has at least ten counts. The chain employs TRBV6-2 or TRBV6-3 and TRBJ2-3, with 11 bases matching TRBD1. V was pared by 0 bases and J by 4 bases, with 3 bases of the junction left unmatched. The CDR3 totals 16 residues. Per germline, CDR1 MNHEY and CDR2 SVGEGT. Here the CDR3 reads CASSYSPGQGADTQYF. CDR3 DNA sequence: TGTGCCAGCAGTTACTCCCCGGGACAGGGGGCAGATACGCAGTATTTT.